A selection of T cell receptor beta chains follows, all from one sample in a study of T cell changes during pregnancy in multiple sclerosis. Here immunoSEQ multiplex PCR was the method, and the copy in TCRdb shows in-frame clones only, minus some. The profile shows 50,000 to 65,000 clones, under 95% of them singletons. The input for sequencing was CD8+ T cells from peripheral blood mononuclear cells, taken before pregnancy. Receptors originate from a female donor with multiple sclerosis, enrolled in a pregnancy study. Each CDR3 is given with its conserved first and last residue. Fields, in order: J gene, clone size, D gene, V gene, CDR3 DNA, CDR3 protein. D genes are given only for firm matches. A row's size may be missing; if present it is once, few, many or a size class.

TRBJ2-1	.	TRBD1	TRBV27	TGTGCCAGCAGTTTATCGGGGACAGGGCCAGCTTCCTACAATGAGCAGTTCTTC	CASSLSGTGPASYNEQFF
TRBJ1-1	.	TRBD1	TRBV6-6	TGTGCCAGCAGACGGGACAGGGAGAACACTGAAGCTTTCTTT	CASRRDRENTEAFF
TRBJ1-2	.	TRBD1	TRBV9	TGTGCCAGCAGCCCCGGGACAGCGAGTGGCTACACCTTC	CASSPGTASGYTF
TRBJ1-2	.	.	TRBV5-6	TGTGCCAGCAGCCCCCCGGGGATCTATGGCTACACCTTC	CASSPPGIYGYTF
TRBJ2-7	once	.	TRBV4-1	TGCGCCAGCTCACCCTTAGGGGGAACCTACGAGCAGTACTTC	CASSPLGGTYEQYF
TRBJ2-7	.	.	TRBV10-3	TGTGCCATCAGTGACGGCTACGAGCAGTACTTC	CAISDGYEQYF
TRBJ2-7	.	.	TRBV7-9	TGTGCCAGTTTGTCGGAGGGGAGAGACGAGCAGTACTTC	CASLSEGRDEQYF
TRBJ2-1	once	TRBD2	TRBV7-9	TGTGCCAGCAGCCCAGCGGGGGGGTACAATGAGCAGTTCTTC	CASSPAGGYNEQFF
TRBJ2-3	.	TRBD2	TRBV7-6	TGTGCCAGCAGCCAGCTCCCACCGGGACTAGCGGGGGTTGCAGATACGCAGTATTTT	CASSQLPPGLAGVADTQYF
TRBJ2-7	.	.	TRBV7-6	TGTGCCAGCAGCTCCGGGGTAACCTACGAGCAGTACTTC	CASSSGVTYEQYF
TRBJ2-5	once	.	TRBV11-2	TGTGCCAGCAGCTCTCTTGAAGAGACCCAGTACTTC	CASSSLEETQYF
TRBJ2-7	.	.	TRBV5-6	TGTGCCAGCACCTGGGGGCAGAACTCCTACGAGCAGTACTTC	CASTWGQNSYEQYF
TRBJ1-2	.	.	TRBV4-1	TGCGCCAGCAGCCAAGAAGCGGGGAATGGCTACACCTTC	CASSQEAGNGYTF
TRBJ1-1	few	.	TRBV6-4	TGTGCCAGCAGTGACACAGAGAACACTGAAGCTTTCTTT	CASSDTENTEAFF
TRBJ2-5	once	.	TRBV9	TGTGCCAGCAGGCCCGGAGACCAAGAGACCCAGTACTTC	CASRPGDQETQYF
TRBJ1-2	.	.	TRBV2	TGTGCCAGCAGTGATCGGGGGAACTATGGCTACACCTTC	CASSDRGNYGYTF
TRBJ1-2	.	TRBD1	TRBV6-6	TGTGCCAGCAGCCCGACAGGGGGGGGCTATGGCTACACCTTC	CASSPTGGGYGYTF
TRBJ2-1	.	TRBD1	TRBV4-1	TGCGCCAGCAGCCAAGGACAGGGCCCCTACAATGAGCAGTTCTTC	CASSQGQGPYNEQFF
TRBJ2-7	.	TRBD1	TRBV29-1	TGCAGCGTTGTGGGTGGGACAGCGGCTTTCGAGCAGTACTTC	CSVVGGTAAFEQYF
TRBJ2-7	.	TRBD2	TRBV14	TGTGCCAGCAGCCAAGATAGGCGGGGGAGCTCCTACGAGCAGTACTTC	CASSQDRRGSSYEQYF
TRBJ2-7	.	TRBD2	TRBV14	TGTGCCAGCAGCCAAGTGGGGGGGAGTAGCTACGAGCAGTACTTC	CASSQVGGSSYEQYF
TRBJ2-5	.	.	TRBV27	TGTGCCAGCAGTCCTTCTCTTCAAGAGACCCAGTACTTC	CASSPSLQETQYF
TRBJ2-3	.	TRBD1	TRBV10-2	TGCGCCAGCAGTGAGTCAGGGGGGACAGGGTTTGGAGATACGCAGTATTTT	CASSESGGTGFGDTQYF
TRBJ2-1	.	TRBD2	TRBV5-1	TGCGCCAGCAGCCAAGAACCGGGACTAGTTAGTTATGAGCAGTTCTTC	CASSQEPGLVSYEQFF
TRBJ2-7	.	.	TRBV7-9	TGTGCCAGCAGCTTAGAAAGGGGGGGATCCTACGAGCAGTACTTC	CASSLERGGSYEQYF
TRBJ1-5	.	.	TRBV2	TGTGCCAGCAGTGGACAGACGAGCAATCAGCCCCAGCATTTT	CASSGQTSNQPQHF
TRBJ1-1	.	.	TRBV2	TGTGCCAGCAGGAGGCCAGAGAACACTGAAGCTTTCTTT	CASRRPENTEAFF
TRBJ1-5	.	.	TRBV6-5	TGTGCCAGCAGCCCCGGGACAATCAGCAATCAGCCCCAGCATTTT	CASSPGTISNQPQHF
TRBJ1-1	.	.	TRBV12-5	TGTGCCGGAGCGACAGGTCTTCGGACTGAAGCTTTCTTT	CAGATGLRTEAFF
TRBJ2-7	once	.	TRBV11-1	TGTGCCAGCAGCTTACCGGGTTACGAGCAGTACTTC	CASSLPGYEQYF
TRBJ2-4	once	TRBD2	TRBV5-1	TGCGCCAGCAGCCTCCGGCTAGCGGTGGACATTCAGTACTTC	CASSLRLAVDIQYF
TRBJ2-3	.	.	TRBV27	TGTGCCAGCAGTCCCGGGACTGGCACAGATACGCAGTATTTT	CASSPGTGTDTQYF
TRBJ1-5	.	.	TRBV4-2	TGTGCCAGCAGCCAAGTGGGGCAGGCCCCAAGCAATCAGCCCCAGCATTTT	CASSQVGQAPSNQPQHF
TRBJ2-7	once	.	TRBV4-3	TGCGCCAGCAGCCAAGATTTAGCGGCGCACTCCTACGAGCAGTACTTC	CASSQDLAAHSYEQYF
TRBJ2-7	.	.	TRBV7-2	TGTGCCAGCGCCCGTCGCGGGACCGACTCCTACGAGCAGTACTTC	CASARRGTDSYEQYF
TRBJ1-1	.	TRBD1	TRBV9	TGTGCCAGCAGCGTAGGACAGGGGGGGGTTGAAGCTTTCTTT	CASSVGQGGVEAFF
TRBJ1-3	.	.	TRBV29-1	TGCAGCGTTGTCCCGGAGAACTCTGGAAACACCATATATTTT	CSVVPENSGNTIYF
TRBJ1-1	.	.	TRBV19	TGTGCCAGTAGCCTTGCACAGTACACTGAAGCTTTCTTT	CASSLAQYTEAFF
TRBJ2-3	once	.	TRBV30	TGTGCCTGGAGTGTAGGGGAAACGGGAGATACGCAGTATTTT	CAWSVGETGDTQYF
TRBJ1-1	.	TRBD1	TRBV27	TGTGCCAGCAGTTTAGCCCGACAGGGAGTGAGCACTGAAGCTTTCTTT	CASSLARQGVSTEAFF
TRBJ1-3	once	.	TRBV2	TGTGCCAGCAAGGGGCCCGGAAACACCATATATTTT	CASKGPGNTIYF
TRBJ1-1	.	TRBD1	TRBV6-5	TGTGCCAGCAGTTACGCGGGGACAGGAGCTTCTGAAGCTTTCTTT	CASSYAGTGASEAFF
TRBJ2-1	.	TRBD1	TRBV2	TGTGCCAGCAGGGGACAGGGCCAAATTCGGCAGTTCTTC	CASRGQGQIRQFF
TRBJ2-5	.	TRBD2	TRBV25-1	TGTGCCAGCAGTGAAAGGGGTGATAGCGGGGGGGCAGGAGAGACCCAGTACTTC	CASSERGDSGGAGETQYF
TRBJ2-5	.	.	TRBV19	TGTGCCAGTAGTATATCGGGGGTCGGAGAGACCCAGTACTTC	CASSISGVGETQYF
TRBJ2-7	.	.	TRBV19	TGTGCCAGTAGTATGGCCAGAACCTACGAGCAGTACTTC	CASSMARTYEQYF
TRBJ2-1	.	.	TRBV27	TGTGCCAGCAGTTTAATCGGGACTGGTGAGCAGTTCTTC	CASSLIGTGEQFF
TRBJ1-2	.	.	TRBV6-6	TGTGCCAGCAGTTACTTGGAGAATAACTATGGCTACACCTTC	CASSYLENNYGYTF
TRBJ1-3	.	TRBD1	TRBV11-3	TGTGCCAGCAGCCCACCTCCGGGACAGGGAGGTATCTCGGGAAACACCATATATTTT	CASSPPPGQGGISGNTIYF
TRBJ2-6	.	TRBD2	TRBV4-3	TGCGCCAGCAGCCAAGATCGGGGGGCTGGGGCCAACGTCCTGACTTTC	CASSQDRGAGANVLTF
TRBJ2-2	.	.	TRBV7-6	TGTGCCAGCAGCTTAGAGGGGGCCGGGGAGCTGTTTTTT	CASSLEGAGELFF
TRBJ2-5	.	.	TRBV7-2	TGTGCCAGCAGCTTAGGGCCCGCTTACCTAGAGACCCAGTACTTC	CASSLGPAYLETQYF